This T cell receptor (beta chain) emerged from a study of Ad26.COV2.S vaccination and SARS-CoV-2 variants. Study conclusions and caveats: Placebo and vaccine recipients had non-spike TCR breadth that was similar.

Only in-frame clones appear in the TCRdb table, and some are missing; sequencing was by immunoSEQ multiplex PCR. The sample yields 200,000 to 300,000 clones, roughly 90% seen once. CDR1 is SGHAT, CDR2 FQNNGV, per germline. Trimming removed 1 base from V and 3 bases from J, with 4 bases in between. This CDR3 spans 13 amino acids. Treatment denoted: roughly 18 received Ad26.COV2.S at low or high dose, single or two shots; about 5 received placebo; per-sample allocation not given. The investigators took samples on day 63 after the first vaccine or placebo injection. About this clone: Its antigen is undetermined.

This receptor was obtained from a person aged 18-65 years who received the Ad26.COV2.S COVID-19 vaccine or a placebo. The specimen was peripheral blood, collected in a trial of Ad26.COV2.S vaccine versus placebo. The V call is TRBV11-2, the J call TRBJ2-1; no reliable D call. The CDR3, as DNA: TGTGCCAGCAGCTTAGCTGGCTACAATGAGCAGTTCTTC. Amino acids: CASSLAGYNEQFF.